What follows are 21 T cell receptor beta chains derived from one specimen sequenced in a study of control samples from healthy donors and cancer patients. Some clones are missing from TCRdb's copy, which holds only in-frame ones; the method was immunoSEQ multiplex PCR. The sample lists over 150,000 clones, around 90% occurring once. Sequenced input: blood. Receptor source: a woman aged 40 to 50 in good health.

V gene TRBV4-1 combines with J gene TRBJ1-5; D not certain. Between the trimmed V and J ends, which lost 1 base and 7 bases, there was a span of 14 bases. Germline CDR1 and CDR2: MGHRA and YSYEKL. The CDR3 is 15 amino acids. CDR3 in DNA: TGCGCCAGCAGCCAAGGAACCTCCGTGTGGCAGCCCCAGCATTTT. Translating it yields CASSQGTSVWQPQHF.

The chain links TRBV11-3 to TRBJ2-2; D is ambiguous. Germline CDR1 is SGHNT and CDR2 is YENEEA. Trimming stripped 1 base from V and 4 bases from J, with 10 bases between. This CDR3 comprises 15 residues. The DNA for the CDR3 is TGTGCCAGCAGCTTAGGATTCTGGACCACCGGGGAGCTGTTTTTT. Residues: CASSLGFWTTGELFF.

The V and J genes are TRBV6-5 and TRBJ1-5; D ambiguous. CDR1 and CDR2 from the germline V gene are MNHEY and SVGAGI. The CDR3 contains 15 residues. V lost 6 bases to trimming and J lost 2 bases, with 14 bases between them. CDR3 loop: CASSRGGPRNQPQHF. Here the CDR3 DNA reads TGTGCCAGCAGCCGAGGAGGGCCGCGCAATCAGCCCCAGCATTTT.

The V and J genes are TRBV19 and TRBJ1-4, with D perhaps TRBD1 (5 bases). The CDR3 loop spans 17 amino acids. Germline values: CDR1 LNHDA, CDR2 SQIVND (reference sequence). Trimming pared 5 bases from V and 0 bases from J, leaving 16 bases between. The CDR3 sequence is CASSFGKGPATNEKLFF. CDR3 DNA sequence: TGTGCCAGTAGTTTTGGGAAGGGGCCTGCAACTAATGAAAAACTGTTTTTT.

The CDR3 sequence is CASSIGPLDSSYEQYF. Here the CDR3 DNA reads TGCGCCAGCAGCATTGGGCCTTTGGATAGCTCCTACGAGCAGTACTTC. The rearrangement uses TRBV5-1 and TRBJ2-7; D remains unclear. The CDR3 sequence is 16 residues long. The V end lost 4 bases, the J end lost 0 bases, and 17 bases lay between the germline ends. Germline loops: CDR1 SGHRS, CDR2 YFSETQ.

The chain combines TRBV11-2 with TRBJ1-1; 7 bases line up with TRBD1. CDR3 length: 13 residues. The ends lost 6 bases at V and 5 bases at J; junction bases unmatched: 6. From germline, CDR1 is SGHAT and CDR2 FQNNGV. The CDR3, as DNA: TGTGCCAGCAGATCGACAGGGAGGACTGAAGCTTTCTTT. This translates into CASRSTGRTEAFF.

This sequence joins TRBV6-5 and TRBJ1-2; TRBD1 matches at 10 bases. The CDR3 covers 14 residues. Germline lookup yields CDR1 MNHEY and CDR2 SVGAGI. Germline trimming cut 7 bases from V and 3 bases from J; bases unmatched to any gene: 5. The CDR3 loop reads CASTETGGYYGYTF. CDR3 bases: TGTGCCAGCACGGAGACAGGGGGCTACTATGGCTACACCTTC.

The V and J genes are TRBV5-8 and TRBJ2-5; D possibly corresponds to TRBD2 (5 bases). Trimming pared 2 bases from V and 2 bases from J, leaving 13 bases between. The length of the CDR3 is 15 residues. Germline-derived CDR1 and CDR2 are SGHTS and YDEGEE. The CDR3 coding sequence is TGTGCCAGCAGCTTTTACGCCAGACTACAAGAGACCCAGTACTTC. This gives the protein CASSFYARLQETQYF.

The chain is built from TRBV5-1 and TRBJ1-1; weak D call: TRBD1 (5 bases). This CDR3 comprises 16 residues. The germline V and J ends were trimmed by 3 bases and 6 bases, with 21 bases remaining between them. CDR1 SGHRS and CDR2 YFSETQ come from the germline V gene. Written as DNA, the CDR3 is TGCGCCAGCAGCTCGGTGGAAGGGGCGGGAGTCGCTGAAGCTTTCTTT. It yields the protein CASSSVEGAGVAEAFF.

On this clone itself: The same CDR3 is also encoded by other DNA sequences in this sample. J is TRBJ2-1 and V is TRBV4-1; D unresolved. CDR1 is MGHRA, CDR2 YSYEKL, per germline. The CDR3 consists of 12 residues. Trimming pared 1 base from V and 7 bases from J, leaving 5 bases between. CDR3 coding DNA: TGCGCCAGCAGCCAAGGAGGAAATGAGCAGTTCTTC. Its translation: CASSQGGNEQFF.

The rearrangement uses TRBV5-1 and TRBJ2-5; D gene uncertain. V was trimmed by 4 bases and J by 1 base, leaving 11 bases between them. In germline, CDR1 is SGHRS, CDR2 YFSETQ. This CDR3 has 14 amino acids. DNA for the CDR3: TGCGCCAGCAGCAATGTAAGCTTCCAAGAGACCCAGTACTTC. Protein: CASSNVSFQETQYF.

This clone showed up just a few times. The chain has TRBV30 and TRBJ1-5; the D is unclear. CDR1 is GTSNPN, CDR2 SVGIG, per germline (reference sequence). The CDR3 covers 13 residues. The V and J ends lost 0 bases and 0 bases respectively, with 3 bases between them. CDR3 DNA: TGTGCCTGGAGTGTCGATAGCAATCAGCCCCAGCATTTT. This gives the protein CAWSVDSNQPQHF.

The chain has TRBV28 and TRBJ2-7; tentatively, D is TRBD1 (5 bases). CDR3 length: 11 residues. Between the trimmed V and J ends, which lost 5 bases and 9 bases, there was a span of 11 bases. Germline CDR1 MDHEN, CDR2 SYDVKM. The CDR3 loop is CASSPSRGQYF. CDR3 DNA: TGTGCCAGCAGTCCCTCTAGGGGGCAGTACTTC.

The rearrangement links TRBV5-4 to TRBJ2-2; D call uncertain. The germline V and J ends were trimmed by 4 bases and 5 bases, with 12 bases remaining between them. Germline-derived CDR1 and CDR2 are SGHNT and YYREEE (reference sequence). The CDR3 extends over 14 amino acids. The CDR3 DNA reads TGTGCCAGCAGCCGGACCCTGGGGACCGGGGAGCTGTTTTTT. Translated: CASSRTLGTGELFF.

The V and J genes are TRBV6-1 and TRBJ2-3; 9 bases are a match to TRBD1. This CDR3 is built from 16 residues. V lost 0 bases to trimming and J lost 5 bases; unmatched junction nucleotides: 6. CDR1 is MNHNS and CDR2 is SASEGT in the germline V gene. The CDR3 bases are TGTGCCAGCAGTGAAGCGGGACAGGGAGGGAGAGATACGCAGTATTTT. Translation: CASSEAGQGGRDTQYF.

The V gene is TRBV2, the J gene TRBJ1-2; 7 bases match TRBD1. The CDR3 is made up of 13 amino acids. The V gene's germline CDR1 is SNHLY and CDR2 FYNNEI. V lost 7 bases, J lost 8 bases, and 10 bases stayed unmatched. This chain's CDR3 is CASTADRIGGYTF. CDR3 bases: TGTGCCAGCACCGCGGACAGGATTGGAGGCTACACCTTC.

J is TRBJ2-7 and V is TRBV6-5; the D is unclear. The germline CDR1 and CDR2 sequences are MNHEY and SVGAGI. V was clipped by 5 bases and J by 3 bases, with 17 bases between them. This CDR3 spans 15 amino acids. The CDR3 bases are TGTGCCAGCAGTCCTCCAGGAGTAAGGAACTACGAGCAGTACTTC. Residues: CASSPPGVRNYEQYF.

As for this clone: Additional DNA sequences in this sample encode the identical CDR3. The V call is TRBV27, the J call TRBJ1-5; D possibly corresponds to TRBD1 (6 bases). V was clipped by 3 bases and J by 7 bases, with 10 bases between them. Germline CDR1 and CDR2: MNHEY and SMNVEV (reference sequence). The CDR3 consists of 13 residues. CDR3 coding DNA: TGTGCCAGCAGTTTGACAGGCCGGCAGCCCCAGCATTTT. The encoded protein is CASSLTGRQPQHF.

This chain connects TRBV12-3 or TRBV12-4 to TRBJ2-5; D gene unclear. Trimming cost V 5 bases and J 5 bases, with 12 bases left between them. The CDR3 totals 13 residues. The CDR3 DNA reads TGTGCCAGCAGTCTGCACAGTTTGGAGACCCAGTACTTC. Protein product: CASSLHSLETQYF.

CDR3 coding DNA: TGCGCCAGCAGTCGTCAGGGCCTGGCGGATGGCTACACCTTC. As protein: CASSRQGLADGYTF. The V call is TRBV4-1, the J call TRBJ1-2, with a possible D match to TRBD1 (5 bases). The germline CDR1 and CDR2 sequences are MGHRA and YSYEKL. The V and J ends lost 6 bases and 6 bases respectively, with 17 bases between them. This CDR3 has 14 residues.

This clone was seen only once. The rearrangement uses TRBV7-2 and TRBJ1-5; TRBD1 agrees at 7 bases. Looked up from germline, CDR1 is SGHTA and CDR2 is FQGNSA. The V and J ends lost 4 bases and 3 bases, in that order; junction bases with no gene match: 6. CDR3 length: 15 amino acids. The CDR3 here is CASSSQGRDNQPQHF. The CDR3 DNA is TGTGCCAGCAGCTCACAGGGGAGGGACAATCAGCCCCAGCATTTT.